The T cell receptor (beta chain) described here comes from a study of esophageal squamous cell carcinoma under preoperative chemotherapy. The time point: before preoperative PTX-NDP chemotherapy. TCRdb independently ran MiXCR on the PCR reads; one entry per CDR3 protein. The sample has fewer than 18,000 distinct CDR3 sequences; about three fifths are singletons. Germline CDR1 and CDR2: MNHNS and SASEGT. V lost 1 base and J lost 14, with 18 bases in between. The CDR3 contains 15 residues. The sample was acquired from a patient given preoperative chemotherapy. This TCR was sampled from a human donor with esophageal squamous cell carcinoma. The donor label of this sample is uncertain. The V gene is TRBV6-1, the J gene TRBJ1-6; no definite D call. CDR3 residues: CASSEGLGFGTALHF. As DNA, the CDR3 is TGTGCCAGCAGTGAAGGGCTCGGTTTCGGAACCGCCCTCCACTTT.